The clone carrying this T cell receptor (beta chain) occurred a few times. Its antigen is not identified. The PCR used 60 Vbeta and 13 Jbeta primers. Clones were sequenced by immunoSEQ multiplex PCR, and TCRdb holds only the in-frame ones, with some missing. Of approximately 140,000 clones in the sample, roughly 66% were seen once. This specimen comes from a study of cytomegalovirus exposure and HLA in healthy donors. Findings of the study overall: Some V segments, TRBV6-2 and TRBV6-3 among them, were indistinguishable and were therefore excluded. Prediction of most subjects' HLA-A and HLA-B alleles by TCR beta sequences was reportedly accurate. Presence/absence analyses assumed roughly uniform sequencing depth across donors, which may not hold.

Germline CDR1 and CDR2: SGHRS and YFSETQ. This CDR3 contains 15 residues. Trimming shortened V by 2 bases and J by 2 bases, and 8 bases separated the two germline ends. Material: PBMCs. The chain carries TRBV5-1 and TRBJ1-6; perhaps TRBD1 as D (6 bases). The clonotype comes from a woman aged 60-75 years in good health and CMV-seronegative. The CDR3 spells CASSLQGPYNSPLHF. The CDR3 region has the DNA TGCGCCAGCAGCTTACAGGGACCCTATAATTCACCCCTCCACTTT.